The rows below give T cell receptor beta chains drawn from one sample of a study of blood T cell repertoires in COVID-19. TCRdb's table, derived via immunoSEQ multiplex PCR, lists solely in-frame clones and lacks some. The sample includes tens of thousands of clones, roughly 77% of them seen just once. Sequencing was done on a sample of peripheral blood. All receptors derive from a man aged 45-65 years with active or convalescent COVID-19. Each CDR3 is given with its conserved first and last residue. A D gene is named only where the DNA matches it firmly. Expanded clones get a size class; other rows say once, few or many, or leave the size out.

.	TRBV29-1	.	TRBJ1-2	TGCAGCGTTGAAGGAACCGCAGTTCCACCTAACTATGGCTACACCTTC	CSVEGTAVPPNYGYTF
.	TRBV7-3	.	TRBJ2-3	TGTGCCAGCAGCCGGGACACAGATACGCAGTATTTT	CASSRDTDTQYF
TRBD1	TRBV29-1	.	TRBJ1-5	TGCAGCGTTCTACAGGGGGCAAGTCAGCCCCAGCATTTT	CSVLQGASQPQHF
.	TRBV2	.	TRBJ1-4	TGTGCCAGCGTCCGCGGGGGTAGTGAAAAACTGTTTTTT	CASVRGGSEKLFF
.	TRBV19	.	TRBJ1-5	TGTGCCACCCAATCCCGACAGGACCATAGCAATCAGCCCCAGCATTTT	CATQSRQDHSNQPQHF
TRBD1	TRBV29-1	.	TRBJ1-1	TGCAGCGTTAAAGGGAGACAGGGGGCCGGGGCTTTCTTT	CSVKGRQGAGAFF
.	TRBV30	.	TRBJ1-2	TGTGCCTGGGCCACCGGACAGTATGGCTACACCTTC	CAWATGQYGYTF
.	TRBV9	.	TRBJ2-2	TGTGCCAGCAACATGGGGAGCGGGGAGCTGTTTTTT	CASNMGSGELFF
.	TRBV5-6	.	TRBJ1-2	TGTGCCAGCAGCTTGAGAGGCAGCTCTAACTATGGCTACACCTTC	CASSLRGSSNYGYTF
.	TRBV9	.	TRBJ2-2	TGTGCCAGCAGTGCGGGGTGGACACCACTCACCGGGGAGCTGTTTTTT	CASSAGWTPLTGELFF
.	TRBV3-1/TRBV3-2	.	TRBJ2-7	TGTGCCAGCAGCCCCACAGGGACCTACGAGCAGTACTTC	CASSPTGTYEQYF
.	TRBV5-6	.	TRBJ2-5	TGTGCCAGCAGCCGCGTTGGAGAGACCCAGTACTTC	CASSRVGETQYF
.	TRBV2	.	TRBJ2-3	TGTGCCAGCTCCCGTGACGGGATCCTGAGCACAGATACGCAGTATTTT	CASSRDGILSTDTQYF
.	TRBV15	.	TRBJ2-5	TGTGCCACCAGCAGACGGGCGGGCGAAAAAGAGACCCAGTACTTC	CATSRRAGEKETQYF
TRBD1	TRBV19	.	TRBJ1-5	TGTGCCAGTAAGGGGGACAGGGGGCATCAGCCCCAGCATTTT	CASKGDRGHQPQHF
.	TRBV3-1/TRBV3-2	.	TRBJ2-7	TGTGCCAGCAGTTCCAGCGGCCCGATAGGCGAGCAGTACTTC	CASSSSGPIGEQYF
TRBD1	TRBV29-1	.	TRBJ2-2	TGCAGCGTTCCCGGGACAGCGAACACCGGGGAGCTGTTTTTT	CSVPGTANTGELFF
.	TRBV18	.	TRBJ2-2	TGTGCCAGCTCACTTATACTATTCCGAGTAGGAGGCGGGGAGCTGTTTTTT	CASSLILFRVGGGELFF
TRBD1	TRBV5-6	.	TRBJ2-1	TGTGCCAGCAGCTTGGGGGACAGCCCGGAGCAGTTCTTC	CASSLGDSPEQFF
.	TRBV10-3	.	TRBJ2-5	TGTGCCATCAGTGAGTCCTGGGACTTAACGTTTGAGGAAAAACAAGAGACCCAGTACTTC	CAISESWDLTFEEKQETQYF
.	TRBV29-1	.	TRBJ1-2	TGCAGCGTTGAATTGGGGGCTGGTGGCTACACCTTC	CSVELGAGGYTF
.	TRBV7-2	.	TRBJ1-1	TGTGCCAGCAGCGGGGCCCGGAAGACTGAAGCTTTCTTT	CASSGARKTEAFF
.	TRBV29-1	few	TRBJ2-2	TGCAGCGTTGAAGGGGGGCGGCGCACCGGGGAGCTGTTTTTT	CSVEGGRRTGELFF
TRBD1	TRBV6-5	.	TRBJ2-7	TGTGCCAGCAGACCCAGGACAGGGGGCTACGAGCAGTACTTC	CASRPRTGGYEQYF
TRBD1	TRBV5-1	.	TRBJ2-1	TGCGCCAGCAGCCCCCCCCGGGACAGAGGTCAGAATGAGCAGTTCTTC	CASSPPRDRGQNEQFF
TRBD1	TRBV4-1	.	TRBJ1-2	TGCGCCAGCAGTCGGACAGGGGAAGTCTATGGCTACACCTTC	CASSRTGEVYGYTF
TRBD1	TRBV7-9	.	TRBJ1-2	TGTGCCAGCAGCGGGGGGACAGCCCAACTTTTTGGCTACACCTTC	CASSGGTAQLFGYTF
TRBD2	TRBV6-5	.	TRBJ2-1	TGTGCCAGCAGTTACTCGCGCGGGGGGCATGAGCAGTTCTTC	CASSYSRGGHEQFF
TRBD2	TRBV6-1	.	TRBJ2-1	TGTGCCAGCAGTGATAGGACGGGGGGGCGGGAAGAGCAGTTCTTC	CASSDRTGGREEQFF
TRBD1	TRBV4-2	.	TRBJ2-7	TGTGCCAGCAGCCGAGAGGGGGCGTTTGACTACGAGCAGTACTTC	CASSREGAFDYEQYF
TRBD2	TRBV30	few	TRBJ2-7	TGTGCCTGGAGTCCACCGGGACTAGCGGTTCTCATTCGGTACTTC	CAWSPPGLAVLIRYF
.	TRBV5-1	.	TRBJ2-2	TGCGCCAGCAGCTTTAGACCCCCGGACAGCGCGAACACCGGGGAGCTGTTTTTT	CASSFRPPDSANTGELFF
TRBD2	TRBV12-3/TRBV12-4	few	TRBJ2-7	TGTGCCAGCAGCCGCCCGGAGAGCGGGGGAAAGATCTTC	CASSRPESGGKIF
.	TRBV7-3	once	TRBJ1-1	TGTGCCAGCAGCTTAGAGAGGGGGACTGAAGCTTTCTTT	CASSLERGTEAFF
TRBD1	TRBV27	few	TRBJ1-2	TGTGCCAGCAGACCCGCAGGGGGTGGGAACTATGGCTACACCTTC	CASRPAGGGNYGYTF
.	TRBV15	.	TRBJ1-3	TGTGCCACCAGCAGGGAGATCTCTGGAAACACCATATATTTT	CATSREISGNTIYF
.	TRBV30	.	TRBJ2-5	TGTGCCTGGAAAACAGGGTTCGGAGAGACCCAGTACTTC	CAWKTGFGETQYF
.	TRBV28	.	TRBJ1-4	TGTGCCAGCACCGTCGGTACTGAAAAACTGTTTTTT	CASTVGTEKLFF
.	TRBV30	.	TRBJ2-5	TGTGCCTGGAGTGTAATTTCGGAGACCCAGTACTTC	CAWSVISETQYF
.	TRBV5-1	.	TRBJ2-2	TGCGCCAGCAGCTTGGCCGACTACGGTACGGACGGGGAGCTGTTTTTT	CASSLADYGTDGELFF
.	TRBV2	few	TRBJ1-1	TGTGCCAGCCTTCGTGATTGGGGCATGGGGACTGAAGCTTTCTTT	CASLRDWGMGTEAFF
.	TRBV24-1	.	TRBJ2-3	TGTGCCACCAGTGAGAGAAGTAAGTCAGATACGCAGTATTTT	CATSERSKSDTQYF
TRBD1	TRBV9	.	TRBJ2-1	TGTGCCAGCAGCGAAGACAGGGCCCCGGGCCCTTACAATGAGCAGTTCTTC	CASSEDRAPGPYNEQFF
.	TRBV11-2	.	TRBJ1-2	TGTGCCAGCAGCTTAGGGGGGCTCCGTAACTATGGCTACACCTTC	CASSLGGLRNYGYTF
.	TRBV27	few	TRBJ2-7	TGTGCCAGCAGTTTATCCCGGGTCCTCTCCTACGAGCAGTACTTC	CASSLSRVLSYEQYF
.	TRBV29-1	.	TRBJ1-2	TGCAGCGTTGTACAGGGTCTCCGCTACACCTTC	CSVVQGLRYTF
.	TRBV19	.	TRBJ2-2	TGTGCCAGTAGTATAATCAGGGGGGCCACCGGGGAGCTGTTTTTT	CASSIIRGATGELFF
.	TRBV14	.	TRBJ2-7	TGTGCCAGCAGCCTGTATCCCAGGGACGAGCAGTACTTC	CASSLYPRDEQYF
.	TRBV14	.	TRBJ2-5	TGTGCCAGCAGCCCGCATGGGCGTATGGTGACCCAGTACTTC	CASSPHGRMVTQYF
.	TRBV6-6	few	TRBJ1-5	TGTGCCAGCAGCCGGCTCGGGACGGGGGGCAATCAGCCCCAGCATTTT	CASSRLGTGGNQPQHF
.	TRBV29-1	few	TRBJ1-2	TGCAGCGTTTCGTCACAGGGATTGGGTGGCTACACCTTC	CSVSSQGLGGYTF
.	TRBV4-1	.	TRBJ2-5	TGCGCCAGCAGCTTCCAGAACAGGGAGGGCGAGACCCAGTACTTC	CASSFQNREGETQYF
TRBD1	TRBV18	.	TRBJ1-1	TGTGCCAGCTCCCCCCGGGACAGGCAGAACACTGAAGCTTTCTTT	CASSPRDRQNTEAFF
TRBD1	TRBV6-4	.	TRBJ1-3	TGTGCCAGCAGTGCACCCACCCACAGGGGCAACGAAAGCACCATATATTTT	CASSAPTHRGNESTIYF
.	TRBV6-2/TRBV6-3	.	TRBJ1-1	TGTGCCAGCAGTTATACCCCCCTACAGGGGAACACTGAAGCTTTCTTT	CASSYTPLQGNTEAFF
.	TRBV18	.	TRBJ1-6	TGTGCCAGCTCACCAACCCCCGGCTCCTATAATTCACCCCTCCACTTT	CASSPTPGSYNSPLHF
TRBD1	TRBV2	.	TRBJ2-5	TGTGCCAGCAGGGGGGACAGCCAGTCAGAGACCCAGTACTTC	CASRGDSQSETQYF
TRBD2	TRBV7-7	few	TRBJ2-7	TGTGCTAGCAGCTTACCCGGGACTAGCGGGGGGCCCGGGGAGCAGTACTTC	CASSLPGTSGGPGEQYF
.	TRBV21-1	.	TRBJ2-5	TGTGCCAGCAGCGCACGACAGGGTATGGGGGAGACCCAGTACTTC	CASSARQGMGETQYF
.	TRBV18	.	TRBJ1-2	TGTGCCAGCTCACCACGACAGGCAAGGGACTATGGCTACACCTTC	CASSPRQARDYGYTF